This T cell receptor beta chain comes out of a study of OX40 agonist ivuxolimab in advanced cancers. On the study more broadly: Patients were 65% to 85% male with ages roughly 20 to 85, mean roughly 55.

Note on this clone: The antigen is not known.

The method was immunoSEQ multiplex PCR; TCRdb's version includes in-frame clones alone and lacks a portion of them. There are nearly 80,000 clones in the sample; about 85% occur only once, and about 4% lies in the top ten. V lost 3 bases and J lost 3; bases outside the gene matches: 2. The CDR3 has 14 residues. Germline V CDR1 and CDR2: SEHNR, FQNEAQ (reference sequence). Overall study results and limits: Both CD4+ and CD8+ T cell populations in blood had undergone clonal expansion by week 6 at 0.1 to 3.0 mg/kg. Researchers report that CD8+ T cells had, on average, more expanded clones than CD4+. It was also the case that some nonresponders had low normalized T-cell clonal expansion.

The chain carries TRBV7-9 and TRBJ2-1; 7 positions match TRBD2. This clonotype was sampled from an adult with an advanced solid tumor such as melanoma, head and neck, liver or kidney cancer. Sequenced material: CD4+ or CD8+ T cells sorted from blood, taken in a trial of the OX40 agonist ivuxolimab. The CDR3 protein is CASSFGGSYNEQFF. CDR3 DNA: TGTGCCAGCAGCTTTGGCGGGAGCTACAATGAGCAGTTCTTC.